The 14 T cell receptor beta chains below all came from one sample that was sequenced in a study of blood T cells in healthy people across ages. Together with a sample-barcoded 5' primer, a J-beta primer mix was included in a second PCR lasting about 6 to 11 cycles. Each CDR3 protein gets one entry after TCRdb re-called the 5' RACE reads with MiXCR. The sample includes roughly 700,000 distinct CDR3 sequences, 20% to 25% of them seen just once. These same records also appear under a second study, on T cells of mothers and their children.

Material for sequencing was blood. These receptors originate from a boy aged 5-17 years in good health.

The chain uses TRBV28 and TRBJ2-5; D unclear. Trimming took off 7 bases at V and 3 bases at J, with 9 bases between the two ends. The CDR3 runs 12 residues. The germline V gene has CDR1 MDHEN and CDR2 SYDVKM. The CDR3 region has the DNA TGTGCCAGCATCAGAAAAGAAGAGACCCAGTACTTC. The encoded protein is CASIRKEETQYF.

The chain couples TRBV7-2 to TRBJ2-5; perhaps TRBD1 as D (6 bases). CDR3 length: 15 amino acids. Trimming left V 5 bases short and J 5 bases short, with 18 bases between. The germline V gene has CDR1 SGHTA and CDR2 FQGNSA. CDR3: CASSPRLGAGETQYF. The CDR3 nucleotides are TGTGCCAGCAGCCCCCGTTTGGGGGCCGGGGAGACCCAGTACTTC.

V is TRBV3-1 and J is TRBJ2-5; 9 bases fit TRBD2. The end of the DNA fits TRBJ2-1 better, so the J call may be wrong. The CDR3 covers 16 residues. CDR1 and CDR2 (germline): LGHDT, YNNKEL (reference sequence). CDR3 in DNA: TGTGCCAGCAGCCAAGTCGGCCTAGCGGGGCCCAATGAGCAGTTCTTC. Residues: CASSQVGLAGPNEQFF.

In this sample, this clonotype turned up a few times. V and J are TRBV3-1 and TRBJ2-3; the match to TRBD2 covers 14 bases. This CDR3 is built from 16 residues. Germline V CDR1 and CDR2: LGHDT, YNNKEL (reference sequence). The V and J ends lost 4 bases and 6 bases, in that order; junction bases with no gene match: 6. The CDR3 bases are TGTGCCAGCAGCCCTCCGGGACTAGCGGGGGTCGATACGCAGTATTTT. Protein: CASSPPGLAGVDTQYF.

This clonotype was seen a few times. J is TRBJ1-5 and V is TRBV7-2; 8 bases fit TRBD1. The CDR3 is 16 residues long. CDR1 and CDR2 (germline): SGHTA, FQGNSA. V lost 1 base and J lost 0; bases outside the gene matches: 2. For the CDR3, the DNA is TGTGCCAGCAGCTTAGAGGGGACAGGTAGCAATCAGCCCCAGCATTTT. This encodes CASSLEGTGSNQPQHF.

The chain links TRBV15 to TRBJ2-5; D gene unclear. The germline V gene has CDR1 LNHNV and CDR2 YYDKDF (reference sequence). Trimming took 0 bases from V and 5 from J, leaving 16 bases between them. CDR3 length: 16 amino acids. CDR3 in amino acids: CATSRESESVIETQYF. In nucleotides, the CDR3 is TGTGCCACCAGCAGAGAATCGGAGTCGGTGATTGAGACCCAGTACTTC. Based on the CDR3 plus reference TRBV15 and TRBJ2-5, the full variable domain is DAMVIQNPRYQVTQFGKPVTLSCSQTLNHNVMYWYQQKSSQAPKLLFHYYDKDFNNEADTPDNFQSRRPNTSFCFLDIRSPGLGDTAMYLCATSRESESVIETQYFGPGTRLLVL.

This clonotype came up a few times. The junction differs from germline at one of its ends, possibly a read error. This chain joins TRBV20-1 and TRBJ2-7, with TRBD2 identical over 8 bases. Germline V gene lookup returns CDR1 DFQATT and CDR2 SNEGSKA (reference sequence). The CDR3 extends over 14 amino acids. CDR3 residues: CSANGGGGSYGQYF. The CDR3 DNA is TGCAGTGCCAATGGCGGCGGGGGGTCCTACGGGCAGTACTTC.

The gene calls are TRBV20-1 and TRBJ2-3, with a weak D call TRBD1 (6 bases). Germline V gene sequence: CDR1 DFQATT, CDR2 SNEGSKA (reference sequence). This CDR3 has 14 residues. The CDR3 DNA sequence: TGCAGCGTCGAGGTTGAGGGGGTCACAGATACGCAGTATTTT. Amino acid sequence: CSVEVEGVTDTQYF.

CDR3 protein: CASSSQVQGVSDNEQFF. The CDR3 DNA reads TGTGCCAGCAGTTCCCAGGTACAGGGGGTCTCGGACAATGAGCAGTTCTTC. J is TRBJ2-1 and V is TRBV28, with TRBD1 identical over 8 bases. V dropped 4 bases and J dropped 5; count of bases not matched to a gene: 13. The germline gives CDR1 MDHEN, CDR2 SYDVKM. The CDR3 consists of 17 residues.

This clonotype was detected once. This chain connects TRBV4-2 to TRBJ2-3; 11 positions agree with TRBD2. Losses at the gene ends were 4 bases for V and 6 bases for J; bases not matched to a gene: 3. Per the germline V gene, CDR1 is LGHNA and CDR2 is YNFKEQ. This CDR3 spans 14 amino acids. CDR3 amino acids: CASSPWTSGDTQYF. The CDR3 DNA sequence: TGTGCCAGCAGCCCCTGGACTAGCGGGGATACGCAGTATTTT.

This clonotype was recorded a few times. V is TRBV6-1 and J is TRBJ2-7; 8 bases agree with TRBD2. With V trimmed by 7 bases and J by 0 bases, 2 bases remained unmatched. Germline assignment: CDR1 MNHNS and CDR2 SASEGT. This CDR3 contains 13 residues. The CDR3 reads CASKSGSSYEQYF. CDR3 in DNA: TGTGCCAGCAAGAGCGGGAGCTCCTACGAGCAGTACTTC.

This chain joins TRBV27 and TRBJ2-7; TRBD1 matches 10 bases. The length of the CDR3 is 14 residues. Trimming cost V 5 bases and J 10 bases; bases outside gene matches: 11. Germline V lookup: CDR1 MNHEY, CDR2 SMNVEV (reference sequence). The CDR3 DNA is TGTGCCAGCAGTCCCCGGGACAGGGGAACCGACCAGTACTTC. Translation gives CASSPRDRGTDQYF.

The CDR3 coding sequence is TGTGCCAGCAGCCAAGATGTAGGCGGTGGCTACACCTTC. Translation: CASSQDVGGGYTF. The rearrangement uses TRBV4-2 and TRBJ1-2; D is ambiguous. This CDR3 is 13 amino acids long. Germline assignment: CDR1 LGHNA and CDR2 YNFKEQ. The V gene lost 0 bases and the J gene lost 7 bases, with 9 bases spanning the gap.

V gene TRBV4-2 combines with J gene TRBJ2-5, with D possibly TRBD1 on 5 matching bases. Germline V gene lookup returns CDR1 LGHNA and CDR2 YNFKEQ. Trimming left V 0 bases short and J 0 bases short, with 11 bases between. The CDR3 runs 16 residues. In DNA form, the CDR3 reads TGTGCCAGCAGCCAAGATACGAGGACACACCAAGAGACCCAGTACTTC. It translates to CASSQDTRTHQETQYF.